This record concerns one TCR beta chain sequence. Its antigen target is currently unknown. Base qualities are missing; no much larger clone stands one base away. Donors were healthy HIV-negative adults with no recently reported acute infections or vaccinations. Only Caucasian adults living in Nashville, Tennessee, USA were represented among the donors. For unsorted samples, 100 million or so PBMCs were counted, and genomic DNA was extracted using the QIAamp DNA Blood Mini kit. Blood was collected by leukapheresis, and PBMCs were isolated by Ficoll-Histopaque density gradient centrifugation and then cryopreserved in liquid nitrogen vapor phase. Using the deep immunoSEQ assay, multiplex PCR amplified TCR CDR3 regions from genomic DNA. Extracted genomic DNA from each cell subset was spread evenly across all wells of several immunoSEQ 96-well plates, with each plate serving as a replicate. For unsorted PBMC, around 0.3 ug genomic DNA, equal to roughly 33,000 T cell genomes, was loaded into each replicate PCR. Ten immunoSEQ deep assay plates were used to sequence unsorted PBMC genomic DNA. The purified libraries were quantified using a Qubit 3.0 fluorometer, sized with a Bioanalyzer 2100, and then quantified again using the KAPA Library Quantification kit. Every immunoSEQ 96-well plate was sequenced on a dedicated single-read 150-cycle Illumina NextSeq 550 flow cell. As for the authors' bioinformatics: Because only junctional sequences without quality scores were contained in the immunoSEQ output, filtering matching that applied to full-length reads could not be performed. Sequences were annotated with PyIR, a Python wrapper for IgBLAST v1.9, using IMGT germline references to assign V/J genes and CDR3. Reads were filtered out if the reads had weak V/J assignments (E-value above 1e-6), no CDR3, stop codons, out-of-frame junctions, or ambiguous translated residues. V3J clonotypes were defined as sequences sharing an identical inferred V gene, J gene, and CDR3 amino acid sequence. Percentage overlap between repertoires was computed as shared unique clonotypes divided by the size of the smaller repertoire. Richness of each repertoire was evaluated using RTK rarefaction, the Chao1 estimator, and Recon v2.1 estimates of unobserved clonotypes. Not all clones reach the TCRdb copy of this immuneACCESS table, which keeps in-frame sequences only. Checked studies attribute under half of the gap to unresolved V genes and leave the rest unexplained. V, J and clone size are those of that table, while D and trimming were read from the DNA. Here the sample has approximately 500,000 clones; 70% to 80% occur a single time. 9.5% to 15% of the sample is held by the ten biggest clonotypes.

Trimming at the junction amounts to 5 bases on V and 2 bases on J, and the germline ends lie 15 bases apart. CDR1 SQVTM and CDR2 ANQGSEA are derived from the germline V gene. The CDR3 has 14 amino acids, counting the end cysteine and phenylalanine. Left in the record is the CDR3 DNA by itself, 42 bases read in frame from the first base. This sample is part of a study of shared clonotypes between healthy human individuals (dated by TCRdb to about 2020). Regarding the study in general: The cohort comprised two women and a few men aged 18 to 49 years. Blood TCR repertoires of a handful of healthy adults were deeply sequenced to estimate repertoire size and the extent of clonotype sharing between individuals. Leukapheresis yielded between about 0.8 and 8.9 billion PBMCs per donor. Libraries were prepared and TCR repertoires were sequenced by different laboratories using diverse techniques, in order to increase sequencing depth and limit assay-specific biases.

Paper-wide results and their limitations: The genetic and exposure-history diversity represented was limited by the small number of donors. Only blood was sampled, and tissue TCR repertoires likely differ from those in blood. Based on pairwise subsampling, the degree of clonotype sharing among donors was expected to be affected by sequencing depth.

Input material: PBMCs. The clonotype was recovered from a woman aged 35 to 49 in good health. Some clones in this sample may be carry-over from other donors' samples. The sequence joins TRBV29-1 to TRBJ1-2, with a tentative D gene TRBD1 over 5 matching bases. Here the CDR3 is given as CSVIDRRENYGYTF. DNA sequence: TGCAGCGTTATAGACAGAAGAGAGAACTATGGCTACACCTTC.